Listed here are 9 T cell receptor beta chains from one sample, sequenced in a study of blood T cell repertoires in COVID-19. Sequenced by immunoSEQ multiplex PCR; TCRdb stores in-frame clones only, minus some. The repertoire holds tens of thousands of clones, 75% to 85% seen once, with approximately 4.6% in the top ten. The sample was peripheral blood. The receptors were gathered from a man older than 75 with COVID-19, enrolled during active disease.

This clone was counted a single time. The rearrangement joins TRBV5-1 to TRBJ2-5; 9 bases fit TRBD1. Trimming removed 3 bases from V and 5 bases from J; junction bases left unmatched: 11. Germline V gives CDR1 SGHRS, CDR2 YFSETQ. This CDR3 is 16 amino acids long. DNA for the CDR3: TGCGCCAGCAGCTCACCTTGGGACAGGGTACGTGAGACCCAGTACTTC. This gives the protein CASSSPWDRVRETQYF.

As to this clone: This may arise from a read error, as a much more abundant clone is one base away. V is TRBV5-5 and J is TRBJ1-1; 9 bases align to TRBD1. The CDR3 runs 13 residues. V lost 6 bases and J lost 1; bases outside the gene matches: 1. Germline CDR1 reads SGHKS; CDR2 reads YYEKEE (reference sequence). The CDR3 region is CASKGQGNTEAFF. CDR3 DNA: TGTGCCAGCAAGGGACAGGGGAACACTGAAGCTTTCTTT. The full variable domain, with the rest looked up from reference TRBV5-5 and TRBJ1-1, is DAGVTQSPTHLIKTRGQQVTLRCSPISGHKSVSWYQQVLGQGPQFIFQYYEKEERGRGNFPDRFSARQFPNYSSELNVNALLLGDSALYLCASKGQGNTEAFFGQGTRLTVV.

For the CDR3, the DNA is TGTGCCTGGAGGCCCCCAGTAATGAACACTGAAGCTTTCTTT. Protein sequence: CAWRPPVMNTEAFF. This sequence joins TRBV30 and TRBJ1-1; D uncertain. The germline V gene encodes CDR1 GTSNPN and CDR2 SVGIG (reference sequence). V lost 3 bases to trimming and J lost 0 bases, with 11 bases between them. The CDR3 is made up of 14 amino acids. Looking up the rest from reference TRBV30 and TRBJ1-1 gives the full variable domain: SQTIHQWPATLVQPVGSPLSLECTVEGTSNPNLYWYRQAAGRGLQLLFYSVGIGQISSEVPQNLSASRPQDRQFILSSKKLLLSDSGFYLCAWRPPVMNTEAFFGQGTRLTVV.

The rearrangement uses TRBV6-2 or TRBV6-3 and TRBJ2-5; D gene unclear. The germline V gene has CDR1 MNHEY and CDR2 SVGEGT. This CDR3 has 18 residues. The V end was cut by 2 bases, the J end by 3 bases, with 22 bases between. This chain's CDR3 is CASSYSFGSGYRKETQYF. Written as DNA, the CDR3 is TGTGCCAGCAGTTACAGCTTTGGTTCGGGTTACCGAAAAGAGACCCAGTACTTC.

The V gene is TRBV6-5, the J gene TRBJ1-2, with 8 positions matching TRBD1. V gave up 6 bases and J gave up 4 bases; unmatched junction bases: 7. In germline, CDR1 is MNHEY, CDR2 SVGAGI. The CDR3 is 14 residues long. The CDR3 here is CASRKTGAGYGYTF. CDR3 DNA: TGTGCCAGCAGAAAGACAGGGGCTGGCTATGGCTACACCTTC.

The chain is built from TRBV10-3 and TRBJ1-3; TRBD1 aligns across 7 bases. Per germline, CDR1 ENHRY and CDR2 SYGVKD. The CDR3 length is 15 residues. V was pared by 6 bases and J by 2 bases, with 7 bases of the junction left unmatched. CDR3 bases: TGTGCCATCAGAGGACAGGCTGAGGCTGGAAACACCATATATTTT. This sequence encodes CAIRGQAEAGNTIYF.

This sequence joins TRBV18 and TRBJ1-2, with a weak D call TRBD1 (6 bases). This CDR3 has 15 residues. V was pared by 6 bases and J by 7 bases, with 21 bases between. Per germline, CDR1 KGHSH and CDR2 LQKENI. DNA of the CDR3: TGTGCCAGCTCCCCGCGACAGGAACGTTTTCTTGGCTACACCTTC. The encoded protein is CASSPRQERFLGYTF.

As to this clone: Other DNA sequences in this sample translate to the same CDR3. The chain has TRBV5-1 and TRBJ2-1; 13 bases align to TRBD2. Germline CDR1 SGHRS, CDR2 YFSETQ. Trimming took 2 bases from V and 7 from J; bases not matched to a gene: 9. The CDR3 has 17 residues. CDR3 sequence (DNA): TGCGCCAGCAGCTTAGCCAGCGGGACTAGCGGGGTGAATGAGCAGTTCTTC. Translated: CASSLASGTSGVNEQFF.

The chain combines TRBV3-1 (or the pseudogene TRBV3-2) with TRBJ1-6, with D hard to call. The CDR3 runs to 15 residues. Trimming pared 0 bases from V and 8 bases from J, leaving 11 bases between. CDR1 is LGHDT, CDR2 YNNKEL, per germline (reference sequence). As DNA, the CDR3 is TGTGCCAGCAGCCAAGACGTGACTCGCTATTCACCCCTCCACTTT. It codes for CASSQDVTRYSPLHF.